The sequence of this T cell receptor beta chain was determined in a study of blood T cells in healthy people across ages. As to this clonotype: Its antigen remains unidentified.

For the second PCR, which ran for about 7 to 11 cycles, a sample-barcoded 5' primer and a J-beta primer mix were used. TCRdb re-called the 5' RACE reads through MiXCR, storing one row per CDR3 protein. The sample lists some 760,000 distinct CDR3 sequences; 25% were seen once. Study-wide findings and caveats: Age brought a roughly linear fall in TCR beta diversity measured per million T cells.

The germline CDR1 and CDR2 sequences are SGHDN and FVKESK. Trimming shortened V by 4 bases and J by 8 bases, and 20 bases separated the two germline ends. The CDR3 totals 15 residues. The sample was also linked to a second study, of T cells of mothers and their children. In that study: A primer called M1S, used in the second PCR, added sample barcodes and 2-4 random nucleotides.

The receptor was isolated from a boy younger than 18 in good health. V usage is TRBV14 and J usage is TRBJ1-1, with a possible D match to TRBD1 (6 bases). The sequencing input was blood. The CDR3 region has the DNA TGTGCCAGCAGCCCAGGGGCAGGGTTCGGGGAAGAAGCTTTCTTT. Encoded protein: CASSPGAGFGEEAFF.